One sample yielded the 26 T cell receptor beta chains listed below, sequenced in a study of siplizumab effects on memory and regulatory T cells. Some clones are missing from TCRdb's copy, which holds only in-frame ones; the method was immunoSEQ multiplex PCR. Seen here are 100,000 or so clones, around 90% observed once, and the top ten hold 0.85% to 1.2%. The sample comprised CD4+ T cells sorted from blood. The receptors were sampled from a human donor in good health.

J is TRBJ2-3 and V is TRBV9; D unresolved. The CDR3 consists of 15 residues. Trimming took 3 bases from V and 3 from J, leaving 14 bases between them. Germline loops: CDR1 SGDLS, CDR2 YYNGEE. The CDR3 nucleotides are TGTGCCAGCAGCGCCCATCCACACCTTACAGATACGCAGTATTTT. Protein: CASSAHPHLTDTQYF.

In DNA form, the CDR3 reads TGTGCCAGCAGCCAAGATTCACAGGGGCATCGGGATCGAGAGACCCAGTACTTC. Translation: CASSQDSQGHRDRETQYF. The chain employs TRBV14 and TRBJ2-5, with 7 bases identical to TRBD1. CDR1 and CDR2 from the germline V gene are SGHDN and FVKESK. V dropped 0 bases and J dropped 4; count of bases not matched to a gene: 14. The CDR3 totals 18 residues.

This chain connects TRBV28 to TRBJ1-1, with D possibly TRBD1 on 6 matching bases. Per the germline V gene, CDR1 is MDHEN and CDR2 is SYDVKM. Trimming pared 4 bases from V and 0 bases from J, leaving 12 bases between. CDR3 length: 15 residues. The CDR3 coding sequence is TGTGCCAGCAGTTCGCCAGGGGCACTGAACACTGAAGCTTTCTTT. Translation: CASSSPGALNTEAFF.

The CDR3 bases are TGTGCCAGCAGCCGGGGGACTAGCGGCTTCTACAATGAGCAGTTCTTC. Translating gives CASSRGTSGFYNEQFF. The rearrangement uses TRBV14 and TRBJ2-1; the match to TRBD2 covers 11 bases. CDR1 is SGHDN and CDR2 is FVKESK in the germline V gene. The CDR3 is 16 residues long. Trimming removed 4 bases from V and 3 bases from J; junction bases left unmatched: 5.

The chain joins TRBV6-5 to TRBJ2-7; D is undetermined. This CDR3 is 14 amino acids long. Looked up from germline, CDR1 is MNHEY and CDR2 is SVGAGI. With 4 bases removed from V and 0 bases from J, the gap between germline ends came to 10 bases. Here the CDR3 reads CASSSLGSSYEQYF. The CDR3 coding sequence is TGTGCCAGCAGTTCACTCGGAAGCTCCTACGAGCAGTACTTC.

The CDR3 sequence is CSARLQVPIYF. The CDR3, as DNA: TGCAGTGCTAGGTTACAGGTCCCCATATATTTT. The chain joins TRBV20-1 to TRBJ1-3; a possible D gene is TRBD1 (5 bases). The germline V gene has CDR1 DFQATT and CDR2 SNEGSKA (reference sequence). The CDR3 runs to 11 residues. Trimming pared 3 bases from V and 11 bases from J, leaving 11 bases between.

The rearrangement links TRBV10-2 to TRBJ2-5; D is uncertain. The CDR3 runs 12 residues. Germline V gene sequence: CDR1 WSHSY, CDR2 SAAADI. Between the trimmed V and J ends, which lost 8 bases and 5 bases, there was a span of 12 bases. CDR3 amino acids: CASRDLLETQYF. The CDR3 DNA reads as TGCGCCAGCCGAGACCTCTTGGAGACCCAGTACTTC.

The V and J genes are TRBV5-1 and TRBJ1-1; 8 nucleotides align to TRBD1. The CDR3 spans 14 residues. V was clipped by 4 bases and J by 1 base; unmatched bases: 3. Looked up from germline, CDR1 is SGHRS and CDR2 is YFSETQ. In DNA, the CDR3 is TGCGCCAGCAGCGGGGGGACAGGGAACACTGAAGCTTTCTTT. Translating gives CASSGGTGNTEAFF.

J is TRBJ1-1 and V is TRBV4-1, with 7 bases that match TRBD1. Losses at the gene ends were 0 bases for V and 8 bases for J; bases not matched to a gene: 9. The CDR3 extends over 15 amino acids. The germline V gene has CDR1 MGHRA and CDR2 YSYEKL. The CDR3: CASSQEISRGPEAFF. CDR3 in DNA: TGCGCCAGCAGCCAAGAGATTTCGAGGGGGCCGGAAGCTTTCTTT.

The chain carries TRBV6-5 and TRBJ2-4; 9 bases are shared with TRBD1. The CDR3 extends over 13 amino acids. The J segment lost 8 bases and the V segment lost 5 bases, leaving 4 bases of the junction unmatched. Germline CDR1 and CDR2: MNHEY and SVGAGI. The CDR3 DNA follows: TGTGCCAGCAGTAGGGGACAGGGAGACATTCAGTACTTC. Translated, it gives CASSRGQGDIQYF.

This clone was detected only once. The chain joins TRBV7-2 to TRBJ1-2; no firm D call. Trimming left V 4 bases short and J 0 bases short, with 9 bases between. The germline gives CDR1 SGHTA, CDR2 FQGNSA. The CDR3 contains 14 residues. The CDR3 coding sequence is TGTGCCAGCAGCTCCGGCGGATCTAACTATGGCTACACCTTC. Translated: CASSSGGSNYGYTF.

This rearrangement joins TRBV21-1 to TRBJ2-2; the table's D call, TRBD2, has no DNA check behind it. TRBV21-1 is a pseudogene locus. The CDR3 has 11 amino acids. The CDR3 sequence is CASREWRELFF. For the CDR3, the DNA is TGTGCCAGCAGGGAGTGGCGGGAGCTGTTTTTT.

CDR3 nucleotide sequence: TGTGCCAGCACGGGTTTATATGGGGGCAGAGAAGAGACCCAGTACTTC. Its protein product is CASTGLYGGREETQYF. The chain recombines TRBV2 with TRBJ2-5, with TRBD1 as a possible D gene (6 bases). V lost 7 bases and J lost 3, with 21 bases in between. Germline lookup yields CDR1 SNHLY and CDR2 FYNNEI. CDR3 length equals 16 residues. The whole variable domain, remainder taken from reference TRBV2 and TRBJ2-5, is EPEVTQTPSHQVTQMGQEVILRCVPISNHLYFYWYRQILGQKVEFLVSFYNNEISEKSEIFDDQFSVERPDGSNFTLKIRSTKLEDSAMYFCASTGLYGGREETQYFGPGTRLLVL.

This clone has just one count. The rearrangement uses TRBV28 and TRBJ1-2; D gene unclear. Germline CDR1 MDHEN, CDR2 SYDVKM. The CDR3 extends over 13 amino acids. Trimming took off 2 bases at V and 1 base at J, with 5 bases between the two ends. The CDR3 nucleotides are TGTGCCAGCAGTTTACAGAATAACTATGGCTACACCTTC. This translates into CASSLQNNYGYTF.

This chain joins TRBV6-1 and TRBJ1-2; TRBD1 matches 7 bases. The CDR3 has 13 residues. V lost 1 base and J lost 8; bases outside the gene matches: 4. Germline CDR1 and CDR2: MNHNS and SASEGT. CDR3: CASSEGTGRGYTF. For the CDR3, the DNA is TGTGCCAGCAGTGAAGGGACAGGACGAGGCTACACCTTC.

The chain has TRBV27 and TRBJ1-5; 7 bases map to TRBD1. V shed 5 bases and J 7 bases; nucleotides not matched to a gene: 17. Per germline, CDR1 MNHEY and CDR2 SMNVEV (reference sequence). This CDR3 spans 17 amino acids. CDR3 loop: CASSPLGKTGSRQPQHF. The CDR3 nucleotides are TGTGCCAGCAGTCCATTAGGAAAGACAGGGTCTAGACAGCCCCAGCATTTT.

This clone was recorded a few times. This chain links TRBV30 with TRBJ1-2; no clear D. V was trimmed by 4 bases and J by 1 base, leaving 13 bases between them. The germline V gene encodes CDR1 GTSNPN and CDR2 SVGIG (reference sequence). There are 14 residues in the CDR3. CDR3 sequence (DNA): TGTGCCTGGACGAGGGAAAACAGTAACTATGGCTACACCTTC. It specifies CAWTRENSNYGYTF.

The rearrangement links TRBV19 to TRBJ2-7; 7 nucleotides align to TRBD2. The V gene end was trimmed by 5 bases and the J gene end by 7 bases; junction bases not matched to a gene: 14. This CDR3 comprises 15 residues. Germline-derived CDR1 and CDR2 are LNHDA and SQIVND (reference sequence). As DNA, the CDR3 is TGTGCCAGTAGTCCAATAGCGGGCCCACTGGGTGAGCAGTACTTC. Translation: CASSPIAGPLGEQYF.

This clone was seen once. At one end the junction does not follow the germline gene, possibly because of a read error. The chain employs TRBV19 and TRBJ1-2, with unresolved D. The CDR3 runs to 16 residues. Germline CDR1 and CDR2: LNHDA and SQIVND (reference sequence). Written as DNA, the CDR3 is TGTGCCAGTAGCATAGTGTCGCAGCCATCCATCTATGGCTACACCTTC. Its protein is CASSIVSQPSIYGYTF.

The rearrangement joins TRBV5-1 to TRBJ2-5; the match to TRBD1 covers 9 bases. After removal of 4 bases from V and 5 bases from J, the junction contained 3 bases not matched to a gene. CDR1 and CDR2 (germline): SGHRS, YFSETQ. The CDR3 totals 13 residues. This CDR3 is CASSRTGDETQYF. In nucleotides, the CDR3 is TGCGCCAGCAGCCGGACAGGGGACGAGACCCAGTACTTC.

This clone occurred once. The rearrangement links TRBV4-1 to TRBJ2-2, with D unclear. From germline, CDR1 is MGHRA and CDR2 YSYEKL. This CDR3 comprises 15 residues. The germline V and J ends were trimmed by 1 base and 4 bases, with 10 bases remaining between them. This CDR3 is CASSQAVFITGELFF. In DNA, the CDR3 is TGCGCCAGCAGCCAAGCGGTCTTTATCACCGGGGAGCTGTTTTTT.

The V and J genes are TRBV18 and TRBJ2-7, with 10 nucleotides matching TRBD2. CDR1 and CDR2 (germline): KGHSH, LQKENI. Germline trimming cut 2 bases from V and 2 bases from J; bases unmatched to any gene: 12. The CDR3 is made up of 18 amino acids. The DNA of the CDR3 is TGTGCCAGCTCACCAAATTCGGGTGTAGCGGGAGGAACCTACGAGCAGTACTTC. Amino acid sequence: CASSPNSGVAGGTYEQYF. Together with reference TRBV18 and TRBJ2-7, the CDR3 gives the full variable domain: NAGVMQNPRHLVRRRGQEARLRCSPMKGHSHVYWYRQLPEEGLKFMVYLQKENIIDESGMPKERFSAEFPKEGPSILRIQQVVRGDSAAYFCASSPNSGVAGGTYEQYFGPGTRLTVT.

This chain links TRBV10-3 with TRBJ2-7; perhaps D is TRBD1 or TRBD2 (6 bases each). The CDR3 is 11 amino acids. Trimming stripped 2 bases from V and 12 bases from J, with 11 bases between. Germline CDR1 is ENHRY and CDR2 is SYGVKD. DNA for the CDR3: TGTGCCATCAGTGAGACAGGGAGGCCGTACTTC. It specifies CAISETGRPYF.

This chain connects TRBV30 to TRBJ2-4; weak D call: TRBD1 (5 bases). Trimming took off 5 bases at V and 1 base at J, with 9 bases between the two ends. From germline, CDR1 is GTSNPN and CDR2 SVGIG (reference sequence). This CDR3 has 13 residues. The DNA for the CDR3 is TGTGCCTGGTCCAACAGGGCCAAAAACATTCAGTACTTC. Translated: CAWSNRAKNIQYF.

The chain employs TRBV6-5 and TRBJ1-5; D is possibly TRBD1 (6 bases). Germline V CDR1 and CDR2: MNHEY, SVGAGI. Trimming pared 6 bases from V and 2 bases from J, leaving 8 bases between. This CDR3 is built from 13 residues. CDR3 residues: CASRDSGNQPQHF. Written as DNA, the CDR3 is TGTGCCAGCAGGGACAGTGGCAATCAGCCCCAGCATTTT.

This chain connects TRBV5-5 to TRBJ2-6, with D uncertain. The CDR3 runs to 13 residues. Between the trimmed V and J ends, which lost 7 bases and 4 bases, there was a span of 9 bases. CDR1 is SGHKS, CDR2 YYEKEE, per germline (reference sequence). The CDR3: CASSYWGANVLTF. Here the CDR3 DNA reads TGTGCCAGCTCTTATTGGGGGGCCAACGTCCTGACTTTC.